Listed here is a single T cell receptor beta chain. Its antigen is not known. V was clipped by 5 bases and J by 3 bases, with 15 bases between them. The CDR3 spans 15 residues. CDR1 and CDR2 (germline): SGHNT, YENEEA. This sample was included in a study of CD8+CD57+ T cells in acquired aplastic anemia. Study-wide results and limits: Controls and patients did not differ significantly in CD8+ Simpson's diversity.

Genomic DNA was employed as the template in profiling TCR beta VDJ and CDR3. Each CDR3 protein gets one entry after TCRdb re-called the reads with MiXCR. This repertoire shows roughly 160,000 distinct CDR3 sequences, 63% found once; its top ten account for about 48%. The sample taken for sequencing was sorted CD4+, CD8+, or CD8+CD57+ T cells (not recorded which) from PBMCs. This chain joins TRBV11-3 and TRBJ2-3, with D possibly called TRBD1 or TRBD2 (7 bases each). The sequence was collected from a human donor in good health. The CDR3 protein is CASSPGGAITDTQYF. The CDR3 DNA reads TGTGCCAGCAGCCCAGGGGGGGCGATTACAGATACGCAGTATTTT.